These 30 T cell receptor beta chains were all obtained from the same sample, sequenced in a study of patients and donors after allogeneic stem cell transplantation. TCRdb re-analysed the RT-PCR reads in MiXCR, keeping a single row per CDR3 protein. There are approximately 220,000 distinct CDR3 sequences in the sample; roughly two fifths occur only once, and around 10% lies in the top ten. Input material: blood, either unsorted or a sorted T cell fraction (not recorded which). The receptors stem from a human donor who was either an allogeneic HSCT recipient or a stem cell or donor lymphocyte infusion donor (not recorded which). It is not recorded whose cells these are; they may come from a transplant donor.

This clonotype turned up a few times. The J gene is TRBJ1-1, the V gene TRBV29-1; TRBD1 aligns across 9 bases. The V gene end was trimmed by 6 bases and the J gene end by 0 bases; junction bases not matched to a gene: 8. The CDR3 extends over 15 amino acids. Per the germline V gene, CDR1 is SQVTM and CDR2 is ANQGSEA. The CDR3 DNA follows: TGCAGCGTGGCGTACAGGGGGCAGATGAACACTGAAGCTTTCTTT. Protein sequence: CSVAYRGQMNTEAFF.

J is TRBJ2-6 and V is TRBV20-1; 7 positions match TRBD1. V trimming: 6 bases; J trimming: 0 bases; junction bases outside the gene matches: 5. The germline V gene encodes CDR1 DFQATT and CDR2 SNEGSKA (reference sequence). The CDR3 loop spans 15 amino acids. CDR3 residues: CSATSGGSGANVLTF. The CDR3 nucleotides read TGCAGTGCCACCTCAGGGGGCTCTGGGGCCAACGTCCTGACTTTC.

This clonotype was detected a few times. The genes are TRBV9 and TRBJ1-1; TRBD1 is a possible D gene (6 bases). CDR3 size: 15 residues. Per germline, CDR1 SGDLS and CDR2 YYNGEE. V gave up 3 bases and J gave up 5 bases, with 17 bases separating them. The CDR3 loop is CASSAAQGGWTEAFF. The CDR3, as DNA: TGTGCCAGCAGCGCGGCACAGGGTGGTTGGACTGAAGCTTTCTTT.

In its sample, this clonotype was seen a few times. The rearrangement links TRBV5-1 to TRBJ1-5, with a tentative D call TRBD1 (5 bases). The germline V gene has CDR1 SGHRS and CDR2 YFSETQ. V lost 0 bases, J lost 2 bases, and 9 bases lay in between. The CDR3 is 15 residues long. The chain's CDR3 is CASSLDPGGNQPQHF. The CDR3 region has the DNA TGCGCCAGCAGCTTGGACCCGGGGGGCAATCAGCCCCAGCATTTT.

The J gene is TRBJ1-4, the V gene TRBV9; 7 bases are a match to TRBD1. The CDR3 is made up of 14 amino acids. Germline V gives CDR1 SGDLS, CDR2 YYNGEE. V was clipped by 2 bases and J by 7 bases; unmatched bases: 5. CDR3 protein: CASSVTGAGEKLFF. In DNA, the CDR3 is TGTGCCAGCAGCGTCACAGGGGCGGGTGAAAAACTGTTTTTT.

The chain has TRBV14 and TRBJ1-6; 7 bases are shared with TRBD1. CDR3 length: 17 amino acids. Per germline, CDR1 SGHDN and CDR2 FVKESK. J lost 2 bases, V lost 1 base, and 5 bases had no gene match. CDR3 sequence reads: CASSQVGGGTYNSPLHF. For the CDR3, the DNA is TGTGCCAGCAGCCAAGTCGGAGGGGGCACCTATAATTCACCCCTCCACTTT.

This clonotype was recorded a few times. The chain combines TRBV5-1 with TRBJ2-2; no clear D. Per the germline V gene, CDR1 is SGHRS and CDR2 is YFSETQ. This CDR3 spans 12 amino acids. V was shortened by 1 base and J by 7 bases, with 5 bases between the two germline ends. The CDR3 protein is CASSLQVGELFF. The CDR3 coding sequence is TGCGCCAGCAGCTTGCAGGTCGGGGAGCTGTTTTTT.

This chain links TRBV2 with TRBJ2-5; TRBD1 might be the D (6 bases). The CDR3 spans 15 residues. V lost 3 bases, J lost 0 bases, and 11 bases lay in between. Germline V gene sequence: CDR1 SNHLY, CDR2 FYNNEI. The CDR3: CASSDARTDQETQYF. The CDR3 nucleotides are TGTGCCAGCAGTGATGCTAGGACAGACCAAGAGACCCAGTACTTC.

V gene TRBV2 combines with J gene TRBJ2-5; D is uncertain. CDR3 length: 12 amino acids. From germline, CDR1 is SNHLY and CDR2 FYNNEI. Trimming shortened V by 6 bases and J by 5 bases, and 10 bases separated the two germline ends. CDR3 residues: CASRGRRETQYF. In DNA, the CDR3 is TGTGCCAGCAGGGGTCGACGTGAGACCCAGTACTTC.

This clonotype was seen a few times. The chain employs TRBV29-1 and TRBJ2-1; no reliable D call. Germline V gene data show CDR1 as SQVTM and CDR2 as ANQGSEA. V gave up 1 base and J gave up 10 bases, with 14 bases separating them. CDR3 size: 13 residues. CDR3 in amino acids: CSVEVANGGEQFF. In DNA, the CDR3 is TGCAGCGTTGAAGTGGCTAACGGCGGAGAGCAGTTCTTC.

The gene calls are TRBV7-9 and TRBJ2-3, with D unclear. Looked up from germline, CDR1 is SEHNR and CDR2 is FQNEAQ (reference sequence). The V gene lost 2 bases and the J gene lost 2 bases, with 14 bases spanning the gap. This CDR3 has 16 residues. The CDR3: CASSLLVAYDTDTQYF. For the CDR3, the DNA is TGTGCCAGCAGCTTATTGGTCGCCTACGACACAGATACGCAGTATTTT.

This clonotype turned up a few times. V and J are TRBV4-1 and TRBJ2-2; 10 bases are shared with TRBD2. The CDR3 spans 16 residues. Germline CDR1 and CDR2: MGHRA and YSYEKL. V lost 0 bases and J lost 5; bases outside the gene matches: 3. The CDR3 nucleotides are TGCGCCAGCAGCCAAGAGGGGGGACTAGCGACCGGGGAGCTGTTTTTT. It yields the protein CASSQEGGLATGELFF.

The rearrangement uses TRBV5-5 and TRBJ1-1; 7 bases agree with TRBD1. The length of the CDR3 is 15 residues. The germline V gene has CDR1 SGHKS and CDR2 YYEKEE (reference sequence). The V segment lost 2 bases and the J segment 1 base; nucleotides outside the gene matches: 5. The CDR3 here is CASSFTGASNTEAFF. The CDR3 nucleotides are TGTGCCAGCAGCTTTACAGGGGCCTCGAACACTGAAGCTTTCTTT.

This clonotype was counted many times. The chain uses TRBV20-1 and TRBJ1-4; D is undetermined. The ends were cut back, 0 bases at V and 4 bases at J, with 9 bases in the middle. The length of the CDR3 is 14 residues. Germline CDR1 is DFQATT and CDR2 is SNEGSKA (reference sequence). CDR3 residues: CSARDARNNEKLFF. The DNA for the CDR3 is TGCAGTGCTAGAGATGCCAGGAATAATGAAAAACTGTTTTTT.

V is TRBV4-1 and J is TRBJ1-3; no definite D call. CDR3 length: 14 residues. The V end was cut by 1 base, the J end by 8 bases, with 12 bases between. Germline loops: CDR1 MGHRA, CDR2 YSYEKL. The CDR3 reads CASSQVPEVHTIYF. CDR3 nucleotides: TGCGCCAGCAGCCAAGTACCGGAGGTTCACACCATATATTTT.

A few counts support this clonotype. The V and J genes are TRBV28 and TRBJ1-5; D is uncertain. The V end was cut by 3 bases, the J end by 4 bases, with 10 bases between. The CDR3 has 14 amino acids. The germline V gene encodes CDR1 MDHEN and CDR2 SYDVKM. DNA for the CDR3: TGTGCCAGCAGTTTGCTCCGGGAAAATCAGCCCCAGCATTTT. As protein: CASSLLRENQPQHF.

This clonotype has just a few counts. The chain combines TRBV11-2 with TRBJ1-1; tentative D call: TRBD1 (5 bases). CDR3 length: 15 amino acids. The V end lost 5 bases, the J end lost 0 bases, and 13 bases lay between the germline ends. In germline, CDR1 is SGHAT, CDR2 FQNNGV. As DNA, the CDR3 is TGTGCCAGCAGCCCCCAAGGGGACCTGAACACTGAAGCTTTCTTT. Residues: CASSPQGDLNTEAFF.

The CDR3 region has the DNA TGCAGTGTAGGCGGGGGGGCGTATGAGCAGTTCTTC. As protein: CSVGGGAYEQFF. The J gene is TRBJ2-1, the V gene TRBV20-1, with 9 bases matching TRBD2. Unmatched junction bases numbered 6, after V lost 7 bases and J lost 8 bases. The CDR3 length is 12 residues. Germline assignment: CDR1 DFQATT and CDR2 SNEGSKA (reference sequence).

This chain connects TRBV20-1 to TRBJ2-3; no clear D gene. From germline, CDR1 is DFQATT and CDR2 SNEGSKA (reference sequence). V gave up 3 bases and J gave up 7 bases, with 11 bases separating them. The CDR3 is 12 residues long. The CDR3 DNA reads TGCAGTGCTAGGATAGAAGGTTATACGCAGTATTTT. Residues: CSARIEGYTQYF.

The chain employs TRBV9 and TRBJ1-6, with D unclear. The ends were cut back, 5 bases at V and 0 bases at J, with 12 bases in the middle. The CDR3 contains 16 residues. CDR1 SGDLS and CDR2 YYNGEE come from the germline V gene. The CDR3 region has the DNA TGTGCCAGCAGACGGACTCCTGACTCCTATAATTCACCCCTCCACTTT. The encoded protein is CASRRTPDSYNSPLHF. The whole variable domain, filled in from reference TRBV9 and TRBJ1-6, reads DSGVTQTPKHLITATGQRVTLRCSPRSGDLSVYWYQQSLDQGLQFLIQYYNGEERAKGNILERFSAQQFPDLHSELNLSSLELGDSALYFCASRRTPDSYNSPLHFGNGTRLTVT.

This clonotype was counted between two and nine times. The J gene is TRBJ1-2, the V gene TRBV20-1, with a possible D match to TRBD1 (5 bases). CDR3 length: 10 residues. V lost 7 bases and J lost 7, with 10 bases in between. CDR1 is DFQATT, CDR2 SNEGSKA, per germline (reference sequence). CDR3 nucleotide sequence: TGCAGTGAGGCAGGGCCTGGCTACACCTTC. Its protein product is CSEAGPGYTF.

This sequence joins TRBV3-1 and TRBJ1-1; D unresolved. The CDR3 contains 13 residues. Trimming removed 1 base from V and 3 bases from J, with 6 bases in between. Per the germline V gene, CDR1 is LGHDT and CDR2 is YNNKEL (reference sequence). This chain's CDR3 is CASSQAIHTEAFF. The CDR3 nucleotides are TGTGCCAGCAGCCAAGCAATACACACTGAAGCTTTCTTT.

The rearrangement joins TRBV28 to TRBJ1-5; D is uncertain. Germline V gene lookup returns CDR1 MDHEN and CDR2 SYDVKM. Trimming cost V 4 bases and J 9 bases, with 19 bases left between them. The CDR3 runs 15 residues. The CDR3 here is CASSSPPGWVSPQHF. The CDR3 nucleotides read TGTGCCAGCAGTTCACCCCCGGGGTGGGTTTCGCCCCAGCATTTT.

J is TRBJ2-1 and V is TRBV4-1; 8 bases agree with TRBD1. The V gene's germline CDR1 is MGHRA and CDR2 YSYEKL. The CDR3 contains 15 residues. The ends lost 4 bases at V and 8 bases at J; junction bases unmatched: 10. The CDR3 sequence: CASSPGQGSLDEQFF. DNA for the CDR3: TGCGCCAGCAGCCCCGGACAGGGATCCTTGGATGAGCAGTTCTTC.

The chain links TRBV20-1 to TRBJ1-1, with D unresolved. CDR3 length: 14 residues. Looked up from germline, CDR1 is DFQATT and CDR2 is SNEGSKA (reference sequence). In DNA, the CDR3 is TGCAGCGCTCCGAGACGAGTAAAGAACACTGAAGCTTTCTTT. Translating it yields CSAPRRVKNTEAFF.

There are a few counts of this clonotype. The rearrangement links TRBV30 to TRBJ1-5; D remains ambiguous. Trimming shortened V by 4 bases and J by 0 bases, and 7 bases separated the two germline ends. The V gene's germline CDR1 is GTSNPN and CDR2 SVGIG (reference sequence). The CDR3 contains 13 residues. The DNA for the CDR3 is TGTGCCTGGAACAGAAATAGCAATCAGCCCCAGCATTTT. As protein: CAWNRNSNQPQHF.

The chain has TRBV5-4 and TRBJ1-4; no firm D call. V was pared by 4 bases and J by 7 bases, with 8 bases between. The CDR3 consists of 12 residues. The V gene's germline CDR1 is SGHNT and CDR2 YYREEE (reference sequence). CDR3 residues: CASSRIGEKLFF. Written as DNA, the CDR3 is TGTGCCAGCAGCCGGATCGGTGAAAAACTGTTTTTT.

V gene TRBV7-3 combines with J gene TRBJ2-1; the match to TRBD2 covers 10 bases. CDR1 is SGHTA, CDR2 FQGTGA, per germline. Germline trimming cut 1 base from V and 3 bases from J; bases unmatched to any gene: 0. The CDR3 length is 15 residues. CDR3 sequence reads: CASSLIAGGYNEQFF. The CDR3, as DNA: TGTGCCAGCAGCTTAATAGCGGGGGGCTACAATGAGCAGTTCTTC.

This clonotype was seen only a few times. The rearrangement joins TRBV12-3 or TRBV12-4 to TRBJ1-6; the D is unclear. The CDR3 runs 13 residues. V shed 5 bases and J shed 3 bases, with 5 bases lying between them. CDR3 residues: CASSTNYNSPLHF. The CDR3 region has the DNA TGTGCCAGCAGTACCAACTATAATTCACCCCTCCACTTT.

The gene calls are TRBV5-1 and TRBJ1-2, with D tentatively TRBD1 (6 bases). Trimming stripped 4 bases from V and 2 bases from J, with 15 bases between. This CDR3 has 15 amino acids. Germline V CDR1 and CDR2: SGHRS, YFSETQ. In DNA, the CDR3 is TGCGCCAGCAGCACACCTTTACAGGGCAACTATGGCTACACCTTC. Amino acids: CASSTPLQGNYGYTF.